Sequencing of this T cell receptor beta chain was carried out in a study of control samples from healthy donors and cancer patients. Germline V gene data show CDR1 as KGHDR and CDR2 as SFDVKD. V trimming: 5 bases; J trimming: 6 bases; junction bases outside the gene matches: 3. This CDR3 contains 14 residues. This table comes from immunoSEQ multiplex PCR, and its TCRdb copy is limited to in-frame clones, with some not included. The top ten hold around 10% of the sample, which has about 18,000 clones, about 82% seen once. What was sequenced was PBMCs. The chain joins TRBV24-1 to TRBJ2-1; 10 nucleotides match TRBD2. The sequence derives from a woman between 70 and 85 years old with colorectal cancer. The CDR3 loop is CATSGLAGVNEQFF. The CDR3 DNA sequence: TGTGCCACCAGTGGTCTAGCGGGGGTCAATGAGCAGTTCTTC.